Below, 5 T cell receptor beta chains from the same sample are listed, as sequenced in a study of shared T cell receptors in the human thymus (dated by TCRdb to the early 2020s). The receptor library was made with the immunoSEQ multiplex PCR assay. In TCRdb, the immuneACCESS table is reduced to in-frame sequences with V and J assigned. These tables do not hold every clone; where another copy was compared, an unresolved V gene accounts for under half, and the others remain unexplained. The sample table contains 500,000 to 850,000 clones; only one count was recorded for more than 70% of them. The leading ten clones occupy roughly 0.0087% of the sample. These sequences were also reported in another study, on human thymus T cells.

Sequenced input: thymocytes. These receptors came from a boy under two years old with a congenital heart defect. Donor details come from another sample of the same person, matched by shared clones.

This chain uses TRBV28 with TRBJ1-1; tentatively, D is TRBD1 (5 bases). Germline lookup yields CDR1 MDHEN and CDR2 SYDVKM. The V end lost 6 bases, the J end lost 2 bases, and 7 bases lay between the germline ends. The CDR3 loop spans 12 amino acids. CDR3 residues: CASSTGNTEAFF. CDR3 nucleotide sequence: TGTGCCAGCAGCACAGGAAACACTGAAGCTTTCTTT.

This clone was seen a handful of times. J is TRBJ1-5 and V is TRBV2; 10 bases align to TRBD1. J was trimmed by 7 bases and V by 4 bases; bases with no gene match: 7. Germline-derived CDR1 and CDR2 are SNHLY and FYNNEI. The CDR3 spans 15 residues. This chain's CDR3 is CASSGTGGLEQPQHF. CDR3 DNA: TGTGCCAGCAGTGGGACAGGGGGGTTGGAACAGCCCCAGCATTTT.

This clone came up a few times. V usage is TRBV4-1 and J usage is TRBJ2-7, with 11 nucleotides matching TRBD2. The V and J ends lost 4 bases and 2 bases, in that order; junction bases with no gene match: 1. The CDR3 is 14 residues long. Germline V gene sequence: CDR1 MGHRA, CDR2 YSYEKL. The CDR3 bases are TGCGCCAGCAGCCTACTAGCGGGAGCCTACGAGCAGTACTTC. It yields the protein CASSLLAGAYEQYF.

V is TRBV5-4 and J is TRBJ1-1; D not certain. CDR3 length: 14 amino acids. The ends were cut back, 4 bases at V and 2 bases at J, with 12 bases in the middle. Looked up from germline, CDR1 is SGHNT and CDR2 is YYREEE (reference sequence). The CDR3 sequence: CASSPRLGNTEAFF. The CDR3 DNA reads TGTGCCAGCAGCCCGAGACTAGGCAACACTGAAGCTTTCTTT.

The chain uses TRBV5-5 and TRBJ1-6, with a tentative D call TRBD1 (5 bases). The V gene lost 4 bases and the J gene lost 5 bases, with 19 bases spanning the gap. The CDR3 is 17 residues long. Germline V CDR1 and CDR2: SGHKS, YYEKEE (reference sequence). CDR3 sequence reads: CASSTGGIYQDNSPLHF. CDR3 nucleotide sequence: TGTGCCAGCAGCACGGGGGGTATTTACCAAGATAATTCACCCCTCCACTTT.